The following is a T cell receptor beta chain sequence with its context. The antigen is unknown. These data are taken from a study of blood T cells in healthy people across ages. Overall study findings and caveats: TCR beta diversity tracked closely with naive T cell percentage. Measured against age, TCR beta diversity per million T cells decreased in a roughly linear manner.

A sample-barcoded 5' primer and a J-beta primer mix were used in a second PCR of roughly 6 to 11 cycles. Every cDNA molecule carried a tag from a template-switch adaptor bearing 12 random nucleotides. A single record per CDR3 protein comes from TCRdb applying MiXCR to the 5' RACE reads. The sample has hundreds of thousands of distinct CDR3 sequences; around 49% are singletons. Germline values: CDR1 SNHLY, CDR2 FYNNEI. V was clipped by 7 bases and J by 0 bases, with 13 bases between them. The CDR3 consists of 16 residues. This chain links TRBV2 with TRBJ1-6, with D possibly being TRBD1 (6 bases). This TCR derives from a woman aged 60-70 years in good health. The sequenced material came from blood. In DNA form, the CDR3 reads TGTGCCAGCACACAGGGCCTCAGCTCCTATAATTCACCCCTCCACTTT. Protein product: CASTQGLSSYNSPLHF. The full variable domain, in which reference TRBV2 and TRBJ1-6 provide the parts outside the CDR3, is EPEVTQTPSHQVTQMGQEVILRCVPISNHLYFYWYRQILGQKVEFLVSFYNNEISEKSEIFDDQFSVERPDGSNFTLKIRSTKLEDSAMYFCASTQGLSSYNSPLHFGNGTRLTVT.